The present entry profiles one T cell receptor (beta chain) with its context. Its target is unknown. Per the germline V gene, CDR1 is ENHRY and CDR2 is SYGVKD. The CDR3 is made up of 14 amino acids. V was trimmed by 3 bases and J by 2 bases, leaving 10 bases between them. Produced via immunoSEQ multiplex PCR; TCRdb's table is partial and in-frame only. The table includes about 180,000 clones, around 88% detected once. This specimen comes from a study of T cell responses to AZD1222 COVID-19 vaccine. Overall study results and limits: Just a handful of AZD1222 recipients were seropositive at baseline.

The clonotype comes from an adult who received the AZD1222 COVID-19 vaccine. The rearrangement links TRBV10-3 to TRBJ2-5; unclear D gene. The sequences come from peripheral blood, collected 28 days after the second AZD1222 dose. CDR3 nucleotide sequence: TGTGCCATCAGTGACGAGGTCTTACAAGAGACCCAGTACTTC. Translation: CAISDEVLQETQYF.